This is a list of T cell receptor beta chains from one sample in a study of blood T cell repertoires in COVID-19. Libraries were prepared by immunoSEQ multiplex PCR; TCRdb keeps only in-frame clonotypes and omits some of them. The profile covers over 200,000 clones, with roughly 80% appearing a single time and around 5.1% taken by the ten largest. The sample comprised peripheral blood. These receptors were taken from a human donor in a cohort sampled during active COVID-19. CDR3s include the opening cysteine and the closing phenylalanine or tryptophan. The order of the fields is V gene, clone size, J gene, CDR3 protein. Expanded clones get a size class; other rows say once, few or many, or leave the size out.

>TRBV7-2|.|TRBJ1-4
CASSLVGTGTGEKLFF
>TRBV15|.|TRBJ1-1
CATSRDPSGTEAFF
>TRBV28|few|TRBJ2-7
CASRPGLSSYEQYF
>TRBV12-3/TRBV12-4|.|TRBJ1-1
CASSWTGEQRAFF
>TRBV13|.|TRBJ1-4
CASSLGAGEGEKLFF
>TRBV18|.|TRBJ1-2
CASSPPGQGRYGYTF
>TRBV6-2/TRBV6-3|.|TRBJ2-4
CASSYSSSLYF
>TRBV5-4|few|TRBJ2-7
CASSFPSAGAGEQYF
>TRBV30|.|TRBJ2-1
CAWSALLWNEQFF
>TRBV5-1|.|TRBJ2-7
CASGGGTGSYEQYF
>TRBV3-1/TRBV3-2|.|TRBJ2-1
CASSQAGSGRSHNEQFF
>TRBV4-3|.|TRBJ2-1
CASSQDLRGEQFF
>TRBV27|.|TRBJ2-1
CASSSRDLHEQFF
>TRBV18|.|TRBJ2-1
CASSEIGQGSYNEQFF
>TRBV9|.|TRBJ2-1
CASSVVSGRASYNEQFF
>TRBV6-5|.|TRBJ2-3
CASSYGGTSREAQYF
>TRBV7-8|.|TRBJ2-1
CASTQGLAGDYEQFF
>TRBV3-1/TRBV3-2|.|TRBJ1-1
CASSQGLTNTEAFF
>TRBV29-1|.|TRBJ2-3
CSVRGRSADTQYF
>TRBV20-1|.|TRBJ1-2
CSAREQGGYTF
>TRBV6-5|.|TRBJ1-1
CASSYGRGTEAFF
>TRBV3-1/TRBV3-2|.|TRBJ1-1
CASSPRQGRSAGTEAFF
>TRBV14|.|TRBJ1-1
CASSQNTKGGRAFF
>TRBV4-3|.|TRBJ2-5
CASSQDYRQETQYF
>TRBV3-1/TRBV3-2|.|TRBJ1-1
CASSQMTGYTEAFF
>TRBV5-1|.|TRBJ1-4
CASSANRGREKLFF
>TRBV3-1/TRBV3-2|once|TRBJ2-4
CASSQAQVAKNIQYF
>TRBV7-7|few|TRBJ1-1
CASSLSLNTEAFF
>TRBV2|.|TRBJ1-2
CASNDRKYGYTF
>TRBV21-1|.|TRBJ1-4
CASSEGQGVEKLFF
>TRBV7-2|.|TRBJ1-5
CASSPEVQGSQPQHF
>TRBV28|.|TRBJ2-7
CASSFRLAGYYEQYF
>TRBV29-1|.|TRBJ1-2
CSVEVTGRGYTF
>TRBV19|.|TRBJ2-1
CASSISGRALYNEQFF